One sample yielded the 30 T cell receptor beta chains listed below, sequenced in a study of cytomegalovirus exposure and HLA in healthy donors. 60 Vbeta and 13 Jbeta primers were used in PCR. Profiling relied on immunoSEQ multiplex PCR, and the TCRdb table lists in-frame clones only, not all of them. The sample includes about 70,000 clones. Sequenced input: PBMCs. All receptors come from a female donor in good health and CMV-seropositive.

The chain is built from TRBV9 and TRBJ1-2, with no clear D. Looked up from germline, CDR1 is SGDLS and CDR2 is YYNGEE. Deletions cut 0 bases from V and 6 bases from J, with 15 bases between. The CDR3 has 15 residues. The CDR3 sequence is CASSVAPGSLNGYTF. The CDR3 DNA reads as TGTGCCAGCAGCGTAGCCCCAGGTTCCTTGAATGGCTACACCTTC.

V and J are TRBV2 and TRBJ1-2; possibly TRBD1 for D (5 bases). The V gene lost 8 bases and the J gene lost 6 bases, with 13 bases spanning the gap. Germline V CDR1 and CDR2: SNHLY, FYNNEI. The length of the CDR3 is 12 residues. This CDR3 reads CASSRALDGYTF. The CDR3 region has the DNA TGTGCCAGCTCCAGGGCTTTGGATGGCTACACCTTC.

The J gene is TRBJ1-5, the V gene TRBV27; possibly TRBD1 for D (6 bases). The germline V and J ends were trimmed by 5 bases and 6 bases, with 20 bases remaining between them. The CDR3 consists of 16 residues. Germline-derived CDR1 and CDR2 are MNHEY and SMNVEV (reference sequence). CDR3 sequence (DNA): TGTGCCAGCAGTCCCCAACCCTACAGGGTCAGTCAGCCCCAGCATTTT. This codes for CASSPQPYRVSQPQHF.

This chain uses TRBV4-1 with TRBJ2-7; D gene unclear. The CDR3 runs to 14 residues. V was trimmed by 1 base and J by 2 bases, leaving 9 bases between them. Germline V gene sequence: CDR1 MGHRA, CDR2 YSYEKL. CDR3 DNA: TGCGCCAGCAGCCAAGTACTCGTAGCCTACGAGCAGTACTTC. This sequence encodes CASSQVLVAYEQYF.

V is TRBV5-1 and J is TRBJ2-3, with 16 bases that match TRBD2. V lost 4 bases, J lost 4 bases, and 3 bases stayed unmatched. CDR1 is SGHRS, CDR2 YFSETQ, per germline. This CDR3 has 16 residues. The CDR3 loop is CASSPGLAGGPDTQYF. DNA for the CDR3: TGCGCCAGCAGCCCGGGACTAGCGGGGGGGCCAGATACGCAGTATTTT.

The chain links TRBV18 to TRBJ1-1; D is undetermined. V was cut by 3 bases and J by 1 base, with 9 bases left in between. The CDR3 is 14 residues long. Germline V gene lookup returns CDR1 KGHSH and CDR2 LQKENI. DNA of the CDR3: TGTGCCAGCTCACCCACATATGAGAACACTGAAGCTTTCTTT. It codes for CASSPTYENTEAFF.

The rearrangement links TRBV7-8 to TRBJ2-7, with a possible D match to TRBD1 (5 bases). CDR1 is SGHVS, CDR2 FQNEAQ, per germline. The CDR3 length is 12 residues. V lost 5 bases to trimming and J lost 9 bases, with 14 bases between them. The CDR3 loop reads CASSLQGSGQYF. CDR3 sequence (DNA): TGTGCCAGCAGCCTTCAGGGTAGTGGGCAGTACTTC.

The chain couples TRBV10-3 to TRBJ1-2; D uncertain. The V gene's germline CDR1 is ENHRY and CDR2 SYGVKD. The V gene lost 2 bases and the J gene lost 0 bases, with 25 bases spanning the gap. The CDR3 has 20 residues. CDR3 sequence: CAISEGRSIPFEIANYGYTF. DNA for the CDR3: TGTGCCATCAGTGAGGGGAGATCGATCCCTTTTGAAATAGCTAACTATGGCTACACCTTC.

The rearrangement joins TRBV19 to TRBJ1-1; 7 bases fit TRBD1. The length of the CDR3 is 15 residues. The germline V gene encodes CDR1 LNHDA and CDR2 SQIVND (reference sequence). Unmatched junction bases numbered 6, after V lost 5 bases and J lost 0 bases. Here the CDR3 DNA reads TGTGCCAGTAGTGACCCCGGGACAGTGAACACTGAAGCTTTCTTT. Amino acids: CASSDPGTVNTEAFF.

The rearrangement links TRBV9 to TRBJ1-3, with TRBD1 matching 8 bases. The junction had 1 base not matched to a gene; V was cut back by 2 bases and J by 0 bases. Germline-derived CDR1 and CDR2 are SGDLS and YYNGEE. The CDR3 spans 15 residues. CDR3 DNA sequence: TGTGCCAGCAGCGTTACAGGGGGCTCTGGAAACACCATATATTTT. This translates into CASSVTGGSGNTIYF. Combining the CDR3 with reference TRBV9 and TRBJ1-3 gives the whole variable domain DSGVTQTPKHLITATGQRVTLRCSPRSGDLSVYWYQQSLDQGLQFLIQYYNGEERAKGNILERFSAQQFPDLHSELNLSSLELGDSALYFCASSVTGGSGNTIYFGEGSWLTVV.

CDR3 loop: CASSGDMRFGAQYF. DNA of the CDR3: TGTGCCAGCAGTGGCGACATGCGGTTCGGGGCCCAGTACTTC. The chain links TRBV6-5 to TRBJ2-5, with D possibly being TRBD2 (5 bases). The CDR3 contains 14 residues. Between the trimmed V and J ends, which lost 5 bases and 9 bases, there was a span of 19 bases. The germline V gene encodes CDR1 MNHEY and CDR2 SVGAGI.

The CDR3 sequence is CASSSRQGPYNEQFF. The CDR3 DNA reads TGTGCCAGCAGTTCCCGGCAGGGGCCTTACAATGAGCAGTTCTTC. This chain joins TRBV27 and TRBJ2-1, with a tentative D call TRBD1 (6 bases). Germline CDR1 MNHEY, CDR2 SMNVEV (reference sequence). V dropped 4 bases and J dropped 4 bases, with 14 bases sitting between them. The CDR3 is 15 amino acids.

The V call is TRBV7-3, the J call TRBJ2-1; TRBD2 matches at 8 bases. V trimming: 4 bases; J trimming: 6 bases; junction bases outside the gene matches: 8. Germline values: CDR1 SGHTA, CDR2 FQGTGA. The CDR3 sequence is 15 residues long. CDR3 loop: CASSSRGTSINEQFF. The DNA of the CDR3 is TGTGCCAGCAGCTCACGCGGGACTAGTATCAATGAGCAGTTCTTC.

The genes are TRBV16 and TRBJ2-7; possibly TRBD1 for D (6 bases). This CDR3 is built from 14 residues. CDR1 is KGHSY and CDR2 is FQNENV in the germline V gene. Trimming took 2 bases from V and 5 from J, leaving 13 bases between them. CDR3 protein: CASSQRDTGNEQYF. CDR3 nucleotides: TGTGCCAGCAGCCAACGAGATACAGGGAACGAGCAGTACTTC. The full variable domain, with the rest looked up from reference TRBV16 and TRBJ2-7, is GEEVAQTPKHLVRGEGQKAKLYCAPIKGHSYVFWYQQVLKNEFKFLISFQNENVFDETGMPKERFSAKCLPNSPCSLEIQATKLEDSAVYFCASSQRDTGNEQYFGPGTRLTVT.

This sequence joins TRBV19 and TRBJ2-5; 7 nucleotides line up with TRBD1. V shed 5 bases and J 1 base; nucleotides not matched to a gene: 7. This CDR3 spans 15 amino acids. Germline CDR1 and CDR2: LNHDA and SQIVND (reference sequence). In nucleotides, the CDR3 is TGTGCCAGTAGTTCCCCCGGGGACAGCCAAGAGACCCAGTACTTC. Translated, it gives CASSSPGDSQETQYF.

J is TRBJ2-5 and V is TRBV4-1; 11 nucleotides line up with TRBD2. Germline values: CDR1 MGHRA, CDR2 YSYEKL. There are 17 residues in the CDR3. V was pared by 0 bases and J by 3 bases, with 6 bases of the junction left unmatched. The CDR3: CASSQERVAGGKETQYF. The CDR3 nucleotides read TGCGCCAGCAGCCAAGAAAGGGTAGCGGGGGGGAAAGAGACCCAGTACTTC.

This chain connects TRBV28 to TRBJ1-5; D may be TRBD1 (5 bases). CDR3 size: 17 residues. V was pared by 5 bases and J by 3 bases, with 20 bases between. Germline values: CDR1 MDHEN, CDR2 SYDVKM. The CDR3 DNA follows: TGTGCCAGCAGTCCCCCCGGGGCGGGGTGGGACAATCAGCCCCAGCATTTT. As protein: CASSPPGAGWDNQPQHF.

CDR3: CASRDRGRNYGYTF. The CDR3 region has the DNA TGTGCCAGCAGGGACAGGGGGAGAAACTATGGCTACACCTTC. The chain couples TRBV6-5 to TRBJ1-2; 10 positions agree with TRBD1. This CDR3 spans 14 amino acids. J gave up 2 bases and V 6 bases, and 3 bases lay outside the gene matches. From germline, CDR1 is MNHEY and CDR2 SVGAGI.

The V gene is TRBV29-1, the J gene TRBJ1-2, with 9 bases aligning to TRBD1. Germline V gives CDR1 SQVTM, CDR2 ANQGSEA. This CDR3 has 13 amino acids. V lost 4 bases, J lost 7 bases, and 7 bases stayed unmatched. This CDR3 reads CSVAGTGRAGYTF. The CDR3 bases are TGCAGCGTTGCTGGGACAGGGAGAGCTGGCTACACCTTC. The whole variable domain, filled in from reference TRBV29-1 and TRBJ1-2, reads SAVISQKPSRDICQRGTSLTIQCQVDSQVTMMFWYRQQPGQSLTLIATANQGSEATYESGFVIDKFPISRPNLTFSTLTVSNMSPEDSSIYLCSVAGTGRAGYTFGSGTRLTVV.

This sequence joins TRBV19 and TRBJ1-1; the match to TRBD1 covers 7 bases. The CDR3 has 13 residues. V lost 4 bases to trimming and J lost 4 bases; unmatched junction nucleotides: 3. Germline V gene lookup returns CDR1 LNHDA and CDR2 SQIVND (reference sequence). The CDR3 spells CASSRGQATEAFF. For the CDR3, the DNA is TGTGCCAGTAGTAGAGGACAGGCCACTGAAGCTTTCTTT.

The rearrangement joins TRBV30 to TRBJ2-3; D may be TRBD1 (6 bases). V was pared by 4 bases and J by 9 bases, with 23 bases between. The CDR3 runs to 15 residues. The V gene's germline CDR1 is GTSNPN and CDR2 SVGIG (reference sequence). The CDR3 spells CAWKSSDYLQGTQYF. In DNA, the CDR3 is TGTGCCTGGAAGTCGTCGGATTATCTGCAGGGGACGCAGTATTTT. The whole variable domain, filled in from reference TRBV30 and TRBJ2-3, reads SQTIHQWPATLVQPVGSPLSLECTVEGTSNPNLYWYRQAAGRGLQLLFYSVGIGQISSEVPQNLSASRPQDRQFILSSKKLLLSDSGFYLCAWKSSDYLQGTQYFGPGTRLTVL.

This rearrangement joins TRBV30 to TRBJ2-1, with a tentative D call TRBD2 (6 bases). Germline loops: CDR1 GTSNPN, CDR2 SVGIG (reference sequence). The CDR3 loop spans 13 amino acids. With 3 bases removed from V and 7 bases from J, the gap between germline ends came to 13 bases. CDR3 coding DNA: TGTGCCTGGAGCAAGGGAGGTGGAAATGAGCAGTTCTTC. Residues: CAWSKGGGNEQFF.

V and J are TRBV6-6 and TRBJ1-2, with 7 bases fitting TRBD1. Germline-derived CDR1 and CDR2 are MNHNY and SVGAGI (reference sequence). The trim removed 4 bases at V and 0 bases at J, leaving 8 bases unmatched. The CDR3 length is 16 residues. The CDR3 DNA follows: TGTGCCAGCAGTTCCGACAGGGACCGTCCTAACTATGGCTACACCTTC. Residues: CASSSDRDRPNYGYTF.

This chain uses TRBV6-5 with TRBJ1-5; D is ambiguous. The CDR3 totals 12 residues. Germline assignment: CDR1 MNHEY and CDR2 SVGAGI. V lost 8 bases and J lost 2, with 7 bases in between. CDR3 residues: CASRERNQPQHF. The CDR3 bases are TGTGCCAGCCGAGAACGCAATCAGCCCCAGCATTTT.

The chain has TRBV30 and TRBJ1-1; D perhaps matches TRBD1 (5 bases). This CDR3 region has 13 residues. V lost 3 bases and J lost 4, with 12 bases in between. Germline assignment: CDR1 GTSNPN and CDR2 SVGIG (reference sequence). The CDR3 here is CAWRVPGITEAFF. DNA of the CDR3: TGTGCCTGGAGAGTCCCAGGGATCACTGAAGCTTTCTTT.

CDR3 amino acids: CASSPLTGHNTEAFF. In nucleotides, the CDR3 is TGTGCCAGCTCACCACTCACAGGGCATAACACTGAAGCTTTCTTT. This chain connects TRBV18 to TRBJ1-1, with D maybe TRBD1 (6 bases). Germline CDR1 is KGHSH and CDR2 is LQKENI. The CDR3 runs to 15 residues. V gave up 1 base and J gave up 2 bases, with 11 bases separating them.

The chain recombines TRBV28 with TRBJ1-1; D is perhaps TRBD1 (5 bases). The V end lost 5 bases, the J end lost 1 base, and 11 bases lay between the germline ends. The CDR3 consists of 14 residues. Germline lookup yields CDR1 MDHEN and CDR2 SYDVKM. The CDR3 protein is CASSPSGGNTEAFF. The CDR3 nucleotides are TGTGCCAGCAGTCCCTCCGGGGGGAACACTGAAGCTTTCTTT.

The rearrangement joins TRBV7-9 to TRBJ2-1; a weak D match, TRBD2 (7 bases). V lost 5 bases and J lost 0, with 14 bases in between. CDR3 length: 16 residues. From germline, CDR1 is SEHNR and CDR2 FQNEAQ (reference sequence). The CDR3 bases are TGTGCCAGCAGCCCGTGGGAGGGGGGCTCCTACAATGAGCAGTTCTTC. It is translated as CASSPWEGGSYNEQFF. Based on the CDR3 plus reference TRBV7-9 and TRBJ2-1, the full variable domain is DTGVSQNPRHKITKRGQNVTFRCDPISEHNRLYWYRQTLGQGPEFLTYFQNEAQLEKSRLLSDRFSAERPKGSFSTLEIQRTEQGDSAMYLCASSPWEGGSYNEQFFGPGTRLTVL.

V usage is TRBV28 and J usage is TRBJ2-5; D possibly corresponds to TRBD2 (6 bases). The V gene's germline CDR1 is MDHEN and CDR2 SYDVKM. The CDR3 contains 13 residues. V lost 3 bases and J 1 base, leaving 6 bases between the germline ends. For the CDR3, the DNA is TGTGCCAGCAGTTTGGGACTCCAAGAGACCCAGTACTTC. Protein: CASSLGLQETQYF.

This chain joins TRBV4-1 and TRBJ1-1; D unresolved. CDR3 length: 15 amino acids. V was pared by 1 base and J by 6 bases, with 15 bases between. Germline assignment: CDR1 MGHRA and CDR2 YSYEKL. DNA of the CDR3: TGCGCCAGCAGCCAAGTTTTTCAGGCCGTGGCTGAAGCTTTCTTT. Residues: CASSQVFQAVAEAFF.